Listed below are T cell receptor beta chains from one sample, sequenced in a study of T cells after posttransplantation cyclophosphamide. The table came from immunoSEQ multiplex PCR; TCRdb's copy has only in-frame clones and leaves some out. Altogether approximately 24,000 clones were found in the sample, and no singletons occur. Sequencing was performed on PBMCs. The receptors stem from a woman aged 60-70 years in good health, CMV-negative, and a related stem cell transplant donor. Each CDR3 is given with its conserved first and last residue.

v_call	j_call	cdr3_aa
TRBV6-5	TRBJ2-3	CASSYSLAGVTDTQYF
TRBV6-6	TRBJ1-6	CASSYDRGTNSPLHF
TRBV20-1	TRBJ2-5	CSAIPLETQYF
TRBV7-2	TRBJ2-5	CASSLVSSETQYF
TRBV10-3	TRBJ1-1	CAISLQGLNTEAFF
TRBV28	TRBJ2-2	CASSQGGGAGELFF
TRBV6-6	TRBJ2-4	CASSRQGAVDIQYF
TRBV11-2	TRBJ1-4	CASSLYQGAPNAKLFF
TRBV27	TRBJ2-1	CASSLYGRANEQFF
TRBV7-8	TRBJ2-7	CASSFRLEGLEQYF
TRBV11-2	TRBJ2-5	CASSSLAGGGETQYF
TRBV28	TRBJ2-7	CASSLYPGVGNSYEQYF
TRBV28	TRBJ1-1	CASGRANTEAFF
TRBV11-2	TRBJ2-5	CASSLGGFGGSGETQYF
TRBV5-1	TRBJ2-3	CASSPKTGGLRDTQYF
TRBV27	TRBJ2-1	CASSSAGYNEQFF
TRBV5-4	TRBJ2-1	CASRPGQPYNEQFF
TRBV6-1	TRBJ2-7	CASSGTGVYEQYF
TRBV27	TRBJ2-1	CASKTSGGYEQFF
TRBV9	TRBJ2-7	CASSVGVGTGSYEQYF
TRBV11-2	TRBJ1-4	CASSLGRAAEKLFF
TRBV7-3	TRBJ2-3	CASSLGRGTDTQYF
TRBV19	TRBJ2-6	CASSNPRVGANVLTF
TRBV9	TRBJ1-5	CASSVDPGMVEPQHF
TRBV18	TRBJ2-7	CASSRTRPSDEQYF
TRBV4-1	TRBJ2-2	CASSQDWGGWTGELFF
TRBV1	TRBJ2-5	CTSSQVSGRGGQETQYF
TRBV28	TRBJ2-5	CATSKGESGMETQYF
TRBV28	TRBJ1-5	CAHGHYSNQPQHF
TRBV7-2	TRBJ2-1	CASSFDGRYNEQFF
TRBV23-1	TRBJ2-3	CASSLAGNSTDTQYF
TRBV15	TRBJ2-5	CATSRDGQRRETQYF
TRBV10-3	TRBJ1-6	CAISESQGINSPLHF
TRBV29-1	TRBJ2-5	CSVVTGGSKETQYF
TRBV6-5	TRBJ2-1	CASSYRGYEQFF
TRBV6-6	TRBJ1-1	CASSYADRAAFF
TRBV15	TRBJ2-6	CATSSGTGDPKGPTSGANVLTF
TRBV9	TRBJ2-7	CASSKWTSGSYEQYF
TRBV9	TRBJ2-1	CASSVGASGRSYNEQFF
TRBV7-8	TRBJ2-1	CASSLGASGYNEQFF
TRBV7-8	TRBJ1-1	CASSPRTGTNTEAFF
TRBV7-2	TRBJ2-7	CASSLEGLPSYEQYF
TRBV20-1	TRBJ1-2	CSARVGYGYTF
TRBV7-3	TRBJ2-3	CASSSLYLDTQYF
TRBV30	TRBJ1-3	CAWSVRVNPDRGVGNTIYF
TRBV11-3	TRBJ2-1	CASSLAGGYNEQFF
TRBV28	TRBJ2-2	CATYLAGPNTGELFF
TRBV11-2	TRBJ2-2	CASSLGGRENTGELFF
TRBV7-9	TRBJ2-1	CASSLESKGGSYNEQFF
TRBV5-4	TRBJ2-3	CASSSQGTGGRTDTQYF
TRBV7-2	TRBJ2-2	CASSPRQGGTGELFF
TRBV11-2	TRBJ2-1	CASSPGGNEQFF
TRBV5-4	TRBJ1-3	CASSLSRGPVDGDSGNTIYF
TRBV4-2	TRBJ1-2	CASSQELGQLGTYGYTF
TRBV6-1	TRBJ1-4	CASSDRAKLFF